This T cell receptor beta chain is from a study of blood T cell repertoires in COVID-19. Study summary: Sites in the United States, Italy and Spain provided acute and convalescent COVID-19 samples. T cells, B-cell-depleted T cells, or PBMCs supplied cDNA or gDNA.

Trimming cost V 1 base and J 4 bases; bases outside gene matches: 5. Germline V lookup: CDR1 LNHNV, CDR2 YYDKDF (reference sequence). The CDR3 has 15 amino acids. Original analysis: Amplification of reference gene primers provided the estimated nucleated cell counts. Some clones are missing from TCRdb's copy, which holds only in-frame ones; the method was immunoSEQ multiplex PCR. V and J calls plus clone size are reproduced from that table; the DNA served to infer D and trimming. In the table there are about 320,000 clones, roughly 85% of which are singletons. The chain uses TRBV15 and TRBJ2-5; 8 bases line up with TRBD2. Source material: peripheral blood. This receptor was identified in a human donor in a cohort sampled during active COVID-19. CDR3 sequence: CATSRGRGGSETQYF. The DNA of the CDR3 is TGTGCCACCAGCAGAGGTCGGGGGGGCTCAGAGACCCAGTACTTC.